This paragraph covers one TCR beta chain sequence. The sample belongs to a study of beta chain features in type 1 diabetes. The whole isolated RNA underwent reverse transcription, so sequencing captured expressed TCRB transcripts. Method: immunoSEQ multiplex PCR; TCRdb's copy keeps in-frame clones and lacks some. Among a few hundred thousand clones listed, roughly 12% were seen once. Germline V gives CDR1 SEHNR, CDR2 FQNEAQ (reference sequence). Between the trimmed V and J ends, which lost 1 base and 0 bases, there was a span of 13 bases. The CDR3 contains 17 residues. V and J are TRBV7-9 and TRBJ1-3; D gene ambiguous. The sample was naive CD4+ T cells from blood. This clonotype was sampled from a man younger than 30 in good health. This CDR3 reads CASSLGFAVVSGNTIYF. The CDR3 nucleotides are TGTGCCAGCAGCTTAGGATTTGCGGTAGTCTCTGGAAACACCATATATTTT.